The text below deals with one T cell receptor beta chain. Study processing details: Reference gene primer amplification yielded estimated nucleated cell counts. The method was immunoSEQ multiplex PCR; TCRdb's version includes in-frame clones alone and lacks a portion of them. From that table come the V and J calls and clone size; the DNA was used to work out D and trimming. In the table there are about 220,000 clones, more than 65% of which are singletons. This specimen comes from a study of blood T cell repertoires in COVID-19. Trimming left V 0 bases short and J 0 bases short, with 12 bases between. Germline assignment: CDR1 SGHTA and CDR2 FQGTGA. This CDR3 spans 18 amino acids.

The sequence was obtained from an elderly woman with acute or convalescent COVID-19. The V call is TRBV7-3, the J call TRBJ1-6; D unclear. Sequencing input: peripheral blood. The CDR3 DNA reads TGTGCCAGCAGCTTAACTGGTGCGGCGAGCTCCTATAATTCACCCCTCCACTTT. Translation: CASSLTGAASSYNSPLHF.